The next 14 T cell receptor beta chains were all read from a single sample in a study of shared clonotypes between healthy human individuals. The repertoire was sequenced with immunoSEQ multiplex PCR; TCRdb's copy has only in-frame clones and lacks some. The sample records about 490,000 clones, 79% being singletons. Sequencing was performed on PBMCs. The receptor set was obtained from a woman between 40 and 50 years old in good health. Some clones in this sample may be carry-over from other donors' samples.

The rearrangement joins TRBV28 to TRBJ2-6; TRBD1 or TRBD2 may be the D gene (5 bases each). V lost 5 bases and J 4 bases, leaving 21 bases between the germline ends. The CDR3 runs to 18 residues. From germline, CDR1 is MDHEN and CDR2 SYDVKM. Here the CDR3 reads CASSPTGVGPGGANVLTF. For the CDR3, the DNA is TGTGCCAGCAGTCCCACCGGGGTGGGACCTGGGGGGGCCAACGTCCTGACTTTC.

The chain employs TRBV7-8 and TRBJ1-5; no clear D. V was shortened by 5 bases and J by 0 bases, with 5 bases between the two germline ends. The CDR3 totals 13 residues. Germline assignment: CDR1 SGHVS and CDR2 FQNEAQ. The CDR3 DNA is TGTGCCAGCAGCCGACATAGCAATCAGCCCCAGCATTTT. Protein: CASSRHSNQPQHF.

This clone was seen just once. This is likely a read error, given that the CDR3 carries no conserved phenylalanine or tryptophan at its end. No DNA is shown, since the ends of the CDR3 on it are uncertain; the CDR3 is the one TCRdb lists. The rearrangement uses TRBV27 and TRBJ1-1; no check of the table's D call, TRBD1, against the DNA was made. CDR1 is MNHEY and CDR2 is SMNVEV in the germline V gene (reference sequence). The CDR3 is 10 amino acids long, termini counted. CDR3 residues: CASSLSLGPP.

Comment on this clone: The same CDR3 arises from other DNA sequences in this sample as well. The V gene is TRBV4-3, the J gene TRBJ2-6, with D uncertain. The CDR3 sequence is 17 residues long. V was shortened by 4 bases and J by 0 bases, with 13 bases between the two germline ends. The V gene's germline CDR1 is LGHNA and CDR2 YSLEER. CDR3 region: CASSPQESYSGANVLTF. The DNA of the CDR3 is TGCGCCAGCAGCCCTCAGGAGTCTTACTCTGGGGCCAACGTCCTGACTTTC.

The J gene is TRBJ1-1, the V gene TRBV2; 8 positions match TRBD1. Losses at the gene ends were 6 bases for V and 7 bases for J; bases not matched to a gene: 7. The CDR3 extends over 13 amino acids. Germline-derived CDR1 and CDR2 are SNHLY and FYNNEI. The CDR3 nucleotides are TGTGCCAGCAGGGCAACAGGGGGGGGTGAAGCTTTCTTT. Its protein product is CASRATGGGEAFF.

In regard to this clone: Different DNA sequences within this sample yield the same CDR3. The V call is TRBV9, the J call TRBJ2-1; unclear D gene. The germline V gene has CDR1 SGDLS and CDR2 YYNGEE. The CDR3 runs 15 residues. The V end was cut by 0 bases, the J end by 0 bases, with 7 bases between. The CDR3 bases are TGTGCCAGCAGCGTAGACCGGAGCTCCTACAATGAGCAGTTCTTC. Translation: CASSVDRSSYNEQFF.

The V call is TRBV5-1, the J call TRBJ2-3; TRBD1 is a possible D gene (6 bases). CDR3 length: 16 residues. The V and J ends lost 4 bases and 6 bases respectively, with 21 bases between them. Germline V gene sequence: CDR1 SGHRS, CDR2 YFSETQ. CDR3 coding DNA: TGCGCCAGCAGCGCCAGTATACAGGGTGGTTGGGATACGCAGTATTTT. Its translation: CASSASIQGGWDTQYF.

This clone has just a few counts. A much larger clone lies a single base off, so this may be a read error. The sample has other DNA sequences that encode this CDR3 too. V is TRBV5-4 and J is TRBJ2-2, with no clear D. V lost 0 bases and J 0 bases, leaving 6 bases between the germline ends. This CDR3 has 15 amino acids. The V gene's germline CDR1 is SGHNT and CDR2 YYREEE (reference sequence). CDR3 DNA sequence: TGTGCCAGCAGCTTGGGCCTACCGAACACCGGGGAGCTGTTTTTT. It yields the protein CASSLGLPNTGELFF.

This clone was counted between two and nine times. V usage is TRBV15 and J usage is TRBJ2-2; a possible D gene is TRBD2 (6 bases). Between the trimmed V and J ends, which lost 5 bases and 7 bases, there was a span of 14 bases. Germline values: CDR1 LNHNV, CDR2 YYDKDF (reference sequence). The CDR3 runs to 14 residues. CDR3 residues: CATSYLREYGELFF. CDR3 sequence (DNA): TGTGCCACCAGCTATTTGCGGGAATACGGGGAGCTGTTTTTT. The whole variable domain, remainder taken from reference TRBV15 and TRBJ2-2, is DAMVIQNPRYQVTQFGKPVTLSCSQTLNHNVMYWYQQKSSQAPKLLFHYYDKDFNNEADTPDNFQSRRPNTSFCFLDIRSPGLGDTAMYLCATSYLREYGELFFGEGSRLTVL.

This clone appeared a single time. CDR3: CASSTGLAGYTGELFF. CDR3 coding DNA: TGTGCCAGTAGTACCGGACTAGCGGGATACACCGGGGAGCTGTTTTTT. The rearrangement uses TRBV19 and TRBJ2-2; 12 bases line up with TRBD2. V was pared by 4 bases and J by 3 bases, with 3 bases of the junction left unmatched. The CDR3 consists of 16 residues. Germline values: CDR1 LNHDA, CDR2 SQIVND (reference sequence). The full variable domain, its missing parts supplied by reference TRBV19 and TRBJ2-2, is DGGITQSPKYLFRKEGQNVTLSCEQNLNHDAMYWYRQDPGQGLRLIYYSQIVNDFQKGDIAEGYSVSREKKESFPLTVTSAQKNPTAFYLCASSTGLAGYTGELFFGEGSRLTVL.

The genes are TRBV7-6 and TRBJ2-3, with D perhaps given as TRBD1 or TRBD2 (5 bases each). Trimming removed 2 bases from V and 1 base from J, with 16 bases in between. Germline CDR1 and CDR2: SGHVS and FNYEAQ. This CDR3 has 17 residues. The CDR3 DNA reads as TGTGCCAGCAGCTTAAGGATGTGGGGACCAGGCACAGATACGCAGTATTTT. Its translation: CASSLRMWGPGTDTQYF.

Many counts were recorded for this clone. The chain uses TRBV29-1 and TRBJ1-3, with D possibly TRBD1 on 5 matching bases. This CDR3 has 14 residues. CDR1 SQVTM and CDR2 ANQGSEA come from the germline V gene. Trimming took off 4 bases at V and 0 bases at J, with 10 bases between the two ends. CDR3 in amino acids: CSVAGTGSGNTIYF. The CDR3 nucleotides are TGCAGCGTTGCCGGGACCGGCTCTGGAAACACCATATATTTT.

The chain links TRBV9 to TRBJ2-7; tentative D call: TRBD1 (5 bases). Deletions cut 1 base from V and 5 bases from J, with 16 bases between. This CDR3 is 15 amino acids long. Germline values: CDR1 SGDLS, CDR2 YYNGEE. In DNA, the CDR3 is TGTGCCAGCAGCGTAAAAGGGGCGGCCATTCACGAGCAGTACTTC. Amino acids: CASSVKGAAIHEQYF.

The rearrangement joins TRBV4-3 to TRBJ2-1; 8 bases align to TRBD2. Germline CDR1 is LGHNA and CDR2 is YSLEER. With 2 bases clipped from V and 4 bases from J, the junction kept 10 bases outside the gene matches. The CDR3 consists of 17 residues. CDR3 in DNA: TGCGCCAGCAGCCAACTGCGGGCTAGCGGGTATTACAATGAGCAGTTCTTC. Amino acids: CASSQLRASGYYNEQFF.